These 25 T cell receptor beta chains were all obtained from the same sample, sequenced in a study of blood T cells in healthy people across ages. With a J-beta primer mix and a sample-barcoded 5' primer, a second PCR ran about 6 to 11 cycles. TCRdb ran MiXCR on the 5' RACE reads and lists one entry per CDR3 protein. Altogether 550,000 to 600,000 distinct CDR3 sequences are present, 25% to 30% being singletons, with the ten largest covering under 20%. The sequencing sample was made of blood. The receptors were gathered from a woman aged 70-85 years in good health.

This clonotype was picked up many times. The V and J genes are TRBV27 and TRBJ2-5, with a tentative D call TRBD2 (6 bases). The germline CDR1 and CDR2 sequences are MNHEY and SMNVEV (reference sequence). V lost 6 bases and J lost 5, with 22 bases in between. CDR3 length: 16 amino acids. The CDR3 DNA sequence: TGTGCCAGCAGCCGGACCATCGGGACCAGCGGGGAGACCCAGTACTTC. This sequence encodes CASSRTIGTSGETQYF.

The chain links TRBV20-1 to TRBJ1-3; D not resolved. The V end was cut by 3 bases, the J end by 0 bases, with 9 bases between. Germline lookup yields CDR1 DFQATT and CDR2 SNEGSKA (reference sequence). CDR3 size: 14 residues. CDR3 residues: CSASSWGSGNTIYF. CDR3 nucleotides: TGCAGTGCTAGTAGCTGGGGCTCTGGAAACACCATATATTTT.

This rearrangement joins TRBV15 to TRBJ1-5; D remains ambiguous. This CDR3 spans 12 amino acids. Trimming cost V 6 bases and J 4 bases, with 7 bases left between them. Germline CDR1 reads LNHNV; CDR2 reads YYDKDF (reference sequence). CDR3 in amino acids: CATSASNQPQHF. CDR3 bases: TGTGCCACCAGTGCATCGAATCAGCCCCAGCATTTT.

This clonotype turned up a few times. For the CDR3, the DNA is TGCAGCGTTACAGACTACGAGCAGTACTTC. Translating gives CSVTDYEQYF. The V gene is TRBV29-1, the J gene TRBJ2-1; D unclear. The end of the DNA fits TRBJ2-7 better, so the J call may be wrong. Germline CDR1 and CDR2: SQVTM and ANQGSEA. The CDR3 length is 10 residues.

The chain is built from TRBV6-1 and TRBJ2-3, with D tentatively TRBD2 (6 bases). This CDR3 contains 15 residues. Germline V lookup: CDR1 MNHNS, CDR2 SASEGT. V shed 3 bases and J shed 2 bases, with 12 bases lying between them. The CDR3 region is CASSDWGGYTDTQYF. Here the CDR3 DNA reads TGTGCCAGCAGTGACTGGGGAGGCTACACAGATACGCAGTATTTT.

The CDR3 DNA sequence: TGTGCCATCAGTAAAGGGGACAGGACGGGTGGAGAGACCCAGTACTTC. It encodes CAISKGDRTGGETQYF. The J gene is TRBJ2-5, the V gene TRBV10-3; 8 bases fit TRBD1. The CDR3 is 16 amino acids. V lost 5 bases and J lost 4; bases outside the gene matches: 12. Germline V CDR1 and CDR2: ENHRY, SYGVKD.

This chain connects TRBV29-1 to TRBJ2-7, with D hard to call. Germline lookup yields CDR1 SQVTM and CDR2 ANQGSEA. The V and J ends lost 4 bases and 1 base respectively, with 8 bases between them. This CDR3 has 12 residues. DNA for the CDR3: TGCAGCGTTGTTTACGGATCCTACGAGCAGTACTTC. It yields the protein CSVVYGSYEQYF.

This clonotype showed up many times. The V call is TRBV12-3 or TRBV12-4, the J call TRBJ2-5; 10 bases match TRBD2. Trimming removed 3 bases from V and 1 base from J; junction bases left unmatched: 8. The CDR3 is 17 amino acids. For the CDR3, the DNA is TGTGCCAGCAGTTTGGGCCCGACTAGCGGGCCCCAAGAGACCCAGTACTTC. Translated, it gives CASSLGPTSGPQETQYF.

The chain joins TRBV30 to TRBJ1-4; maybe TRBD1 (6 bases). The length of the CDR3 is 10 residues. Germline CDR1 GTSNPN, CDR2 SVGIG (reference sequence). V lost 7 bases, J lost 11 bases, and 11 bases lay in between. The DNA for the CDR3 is TGTGCCTTGGGGGGCCTTAAACTGTTTTTT. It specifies CALGGLKLFF.

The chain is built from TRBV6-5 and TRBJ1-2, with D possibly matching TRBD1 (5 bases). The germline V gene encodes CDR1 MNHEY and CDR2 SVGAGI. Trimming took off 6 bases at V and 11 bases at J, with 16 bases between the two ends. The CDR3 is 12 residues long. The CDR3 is CASRTGDLRYTF. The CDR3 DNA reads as TGTGCCAGCAGAACAGGCGATCTACGGTACACCTTC.

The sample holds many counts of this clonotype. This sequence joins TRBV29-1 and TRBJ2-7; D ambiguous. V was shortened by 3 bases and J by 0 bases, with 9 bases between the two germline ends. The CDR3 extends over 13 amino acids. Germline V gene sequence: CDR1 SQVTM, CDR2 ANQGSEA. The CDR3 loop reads CSVDGKSSYEQYF. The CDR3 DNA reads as TGCAGCGTTGATGGCAAGAGCTCCTACGAGCAGTACTTC.

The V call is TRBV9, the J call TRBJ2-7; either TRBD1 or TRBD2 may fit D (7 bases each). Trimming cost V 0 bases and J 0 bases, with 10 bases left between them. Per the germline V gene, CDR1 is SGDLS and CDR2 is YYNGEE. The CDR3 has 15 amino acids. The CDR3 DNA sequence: TGTGCCAGCAGCGTAGGCAGGGGGGGCTCCTACGAGCAGTACTTC. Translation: CASSVGRGGSYEQYF.

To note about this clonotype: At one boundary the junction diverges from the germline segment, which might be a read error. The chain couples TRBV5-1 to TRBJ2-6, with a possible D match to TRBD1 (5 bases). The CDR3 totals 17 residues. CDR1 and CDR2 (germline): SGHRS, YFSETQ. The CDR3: CASSSARAGSGANVLTF. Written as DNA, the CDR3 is TGCGCCAGTAGCTCCGCACGTGCAGGGTCTGGGGCCAACGTCCTGACTTTC.

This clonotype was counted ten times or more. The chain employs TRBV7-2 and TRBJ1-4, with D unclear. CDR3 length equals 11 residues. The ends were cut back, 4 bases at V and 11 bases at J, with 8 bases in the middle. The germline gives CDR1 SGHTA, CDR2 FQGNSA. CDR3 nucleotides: TGTGCCAGCAGCTCAAGAGAGAAACTGTTTTTT. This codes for CASSSREKLFF.

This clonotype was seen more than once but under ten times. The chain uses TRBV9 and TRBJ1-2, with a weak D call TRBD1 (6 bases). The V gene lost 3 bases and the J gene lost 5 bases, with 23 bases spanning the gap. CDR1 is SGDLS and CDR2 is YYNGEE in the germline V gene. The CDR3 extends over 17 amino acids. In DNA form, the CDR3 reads TGTGCCAGCAGCGCAGGACAGACCAAACTACGAACATATGGCTACACCTTC. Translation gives CASSAGQTKLRTYGYTF.

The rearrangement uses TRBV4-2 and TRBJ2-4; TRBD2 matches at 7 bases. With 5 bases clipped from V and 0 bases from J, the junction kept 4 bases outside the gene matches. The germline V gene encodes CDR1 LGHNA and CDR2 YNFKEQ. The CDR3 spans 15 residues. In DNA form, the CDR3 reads TGTGCCAGCAGCGAGCGGGACTTAGCCAAAAACATTCAGTACTTC. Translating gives CASSERDLAKNIQYF.

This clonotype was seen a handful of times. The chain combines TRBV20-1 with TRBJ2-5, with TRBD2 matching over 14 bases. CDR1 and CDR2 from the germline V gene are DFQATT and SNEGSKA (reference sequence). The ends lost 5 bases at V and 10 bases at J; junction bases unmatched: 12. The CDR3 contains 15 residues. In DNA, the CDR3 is TGCAGTGCTGACCGGACTAGCGGGGGGTCCTCCGTCCAGTACTTC. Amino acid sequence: CSADRTSGGSSVQYF.

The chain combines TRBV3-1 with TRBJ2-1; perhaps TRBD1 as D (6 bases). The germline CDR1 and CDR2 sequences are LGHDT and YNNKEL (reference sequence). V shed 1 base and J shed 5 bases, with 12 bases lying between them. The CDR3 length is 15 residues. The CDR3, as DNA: TGTGCCAGCAGCCAAGGGTGGGGGCCCCACAATGAGCAGTTCTTC. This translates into CASSQGWGPHNEQFF.

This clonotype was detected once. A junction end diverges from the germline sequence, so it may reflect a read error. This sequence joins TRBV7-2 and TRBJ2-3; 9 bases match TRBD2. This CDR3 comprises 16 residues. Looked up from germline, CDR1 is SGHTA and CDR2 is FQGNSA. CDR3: CASSLAGAKTGDTQYF. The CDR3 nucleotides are TGTGCCAGCAGTTTAGCGGGGGCCAAAACGGGGGATACGCAGTATTTT.

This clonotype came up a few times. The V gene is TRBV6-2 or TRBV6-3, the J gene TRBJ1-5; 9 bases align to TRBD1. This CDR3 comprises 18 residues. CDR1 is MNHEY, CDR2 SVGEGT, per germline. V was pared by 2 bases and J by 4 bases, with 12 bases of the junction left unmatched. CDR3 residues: CASSYRTGYRGPNQPQHF. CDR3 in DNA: TGTGCCAGCAGTTACAGGACCGGGTACAGGGGGCCTAATCAGCCCCAGCATTTT.

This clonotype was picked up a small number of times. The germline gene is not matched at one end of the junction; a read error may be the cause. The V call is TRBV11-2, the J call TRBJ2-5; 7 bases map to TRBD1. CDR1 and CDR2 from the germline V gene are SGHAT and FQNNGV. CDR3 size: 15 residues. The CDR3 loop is CASSLGDRVWETQYF. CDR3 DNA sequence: TGTGCCAGCAGTTTAGGAGACAGGGTTTGGGAGACCCAGTACTTC.

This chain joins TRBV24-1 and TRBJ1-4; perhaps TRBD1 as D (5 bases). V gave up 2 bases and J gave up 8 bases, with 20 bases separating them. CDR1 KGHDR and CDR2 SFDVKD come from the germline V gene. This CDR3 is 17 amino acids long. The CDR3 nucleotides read TGTGCCACCAGTGATTGGGCCTCAGGGACGGAGAAGGAAAAACTGTTTTTT. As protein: CATSDWASGTEKEKLFF.

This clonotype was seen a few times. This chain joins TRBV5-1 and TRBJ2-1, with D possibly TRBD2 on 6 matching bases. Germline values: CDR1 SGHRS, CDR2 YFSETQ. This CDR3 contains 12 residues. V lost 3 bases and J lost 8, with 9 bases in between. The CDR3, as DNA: TGCGCCAGCAGCTGGGGGGTTGATGAGCAGTTCTTC. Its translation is CASSWGVDEQFF.

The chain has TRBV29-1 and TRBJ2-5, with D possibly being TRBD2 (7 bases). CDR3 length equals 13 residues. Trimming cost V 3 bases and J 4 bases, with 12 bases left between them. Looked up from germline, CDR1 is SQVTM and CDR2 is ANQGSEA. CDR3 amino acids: CSVDRGARETQYF. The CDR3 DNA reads TGCAGCGTTGATCGGGGGGCCAGAGAGACCCAGTACTTC.

The CDR3 DNA follows: TGTGCCAGCAGCTTAGCGGATCCAGGGGCAAGTGAAGCTTTCTTT. Its translation is CASSLADPGASEAFF. The chain is built from TRBV7-9 and TRBJ1-1; tentative D call: TRBD1 (6 bases). Trimming left V 0 bases short and J 7 bases short, with 15 bases between. Per germline, CDR1 SEHNR and CDR2 FQNEAQ (reference sequence). This CDR3 has 15 amino acids.